This T cell receptor beta chain was sequenced for a study of Ad26.COV2.S vaccination and SARS-CoV-2 variants. Study background: By the intramuscular route, Ad26.COV2.S was given once, or twice 56 days apart.

Treatment given: approximately 18 received Ad26.COV2.S at low or high dose, single or two shots; 5 received placebo; per-sample allocation not given. The samples date from day 63 after the first vaccine or placebo injection. The shot given was an Ad26 vector that makes Wuhan-strain SARS-CoV-2 spike. Germline loops: CDR1 MNHEY, CDR2 SVGAGI. The CDR3 has 16 residues. The ends were cut back, 2 bases at V and 2 bases at J, with 13 bases in the middle. Sequenced by immunoSEQ multiplex PCR; TCRdb stores in-frame clones only, minus some. Counted here are roughly 700,000 clones, 80% to 90% occurring once; the ten biggest clones make up nearly 1.5%.

This chain uses TRBV6-5 with TRBJ1-5; D is unclear. The TCR comes from a person aged 18-60 years who received the Ad26.COV2.S COVID-19 vaccine or a placebo. The sample was peripheral blood, taken in a trial of Ad26.COV2.S vaccine versus placebo. CDR3 nucleotides: TGTGCCAGCAGTTACACCCCCCCTTGGGGCAATCAGCCCCAGCATTTT. This encodes CASSYTPPWGNQPQHF.